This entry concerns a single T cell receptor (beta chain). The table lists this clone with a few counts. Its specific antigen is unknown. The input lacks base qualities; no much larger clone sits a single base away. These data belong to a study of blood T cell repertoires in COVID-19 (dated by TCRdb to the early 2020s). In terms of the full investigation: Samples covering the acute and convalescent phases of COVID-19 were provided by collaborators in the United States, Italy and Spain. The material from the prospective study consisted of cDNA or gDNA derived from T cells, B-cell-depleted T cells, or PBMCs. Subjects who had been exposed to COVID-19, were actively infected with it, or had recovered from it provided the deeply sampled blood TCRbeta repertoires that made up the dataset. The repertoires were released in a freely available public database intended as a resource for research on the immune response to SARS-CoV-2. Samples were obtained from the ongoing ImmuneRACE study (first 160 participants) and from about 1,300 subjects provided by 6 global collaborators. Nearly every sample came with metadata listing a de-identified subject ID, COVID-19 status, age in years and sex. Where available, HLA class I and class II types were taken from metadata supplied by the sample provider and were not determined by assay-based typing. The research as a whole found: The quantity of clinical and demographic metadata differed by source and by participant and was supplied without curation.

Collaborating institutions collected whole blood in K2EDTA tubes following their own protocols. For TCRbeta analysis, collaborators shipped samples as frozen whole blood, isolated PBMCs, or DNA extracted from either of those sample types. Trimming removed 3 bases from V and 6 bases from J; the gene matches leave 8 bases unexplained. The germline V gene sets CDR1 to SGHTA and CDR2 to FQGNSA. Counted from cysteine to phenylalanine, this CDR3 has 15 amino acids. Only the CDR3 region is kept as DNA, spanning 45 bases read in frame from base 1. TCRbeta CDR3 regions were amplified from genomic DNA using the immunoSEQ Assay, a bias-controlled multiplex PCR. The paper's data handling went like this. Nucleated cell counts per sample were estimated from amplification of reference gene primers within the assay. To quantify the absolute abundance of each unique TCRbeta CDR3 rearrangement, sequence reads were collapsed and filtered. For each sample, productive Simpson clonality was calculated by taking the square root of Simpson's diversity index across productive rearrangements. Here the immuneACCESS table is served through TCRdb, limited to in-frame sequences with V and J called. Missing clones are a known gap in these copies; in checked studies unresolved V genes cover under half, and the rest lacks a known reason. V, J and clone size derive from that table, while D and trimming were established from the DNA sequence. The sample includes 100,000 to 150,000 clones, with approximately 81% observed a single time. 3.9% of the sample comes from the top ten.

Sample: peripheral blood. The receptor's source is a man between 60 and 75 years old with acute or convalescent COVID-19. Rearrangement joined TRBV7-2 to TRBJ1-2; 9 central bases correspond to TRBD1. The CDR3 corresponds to CASSFFLGTGHGYTF. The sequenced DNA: TGTGCCAGCAGCTTCTTCCTTGGGACAGGGCATGGCTACACCTTC.